Below, one T cell receptor beta chain is given with its context. The source of the sample is a study of shared clonotypes between healthy human individuals. Study-wide background: Per donor, CD8 memory used one plate, CD8 naive used two, CD4 memory used three and CD4 naive used three.

V lost 6 bases to trimming and J lost 10 bases; unmatched junction nucleotides: 8. The CDR3 runs to 12 residues. From germline, CDR1 is SGHTA and CDR2 FQGNSA. The protocol was immunoSEQ multiplex PCR, while the TCRdb copy is restricted to in-frame clones and leaves out a portion. The sample carries roughly 660,000 clones, about nine tenths recorded once. This receptor was taken from a man aged 18 to 35 in good health. Some clones in this sample may be carry-over from other donors' samples. The V and J genes are TRBV7-2 and TRBJ1-2; the match to TRBD1 covers 7 bases. What was sequenced was memory CD8+ T cells from PBMCs. Indicated subset: CD45RO+ cells pooled with CCR7-negative TemRA cells. Written as DNA, the CDR3 is TGTGCCAGCAGACTAGAGGGACAGATCTACACCTTC. Residues: CASRLEGQIYTF. The whole variable domain, filled in from reference TRBV7-2 and TRBJ1-2, reads GAGVSQSPSNKVTEKGKDVELRCDPISGHTALYWYRQSLGQGLEFLIYFQGNSAPDKSGLPSDRFSAERTGGSVSTLTIQRTQQEDSAVYLCASRLEGQIYTFGSGTRLTVV.